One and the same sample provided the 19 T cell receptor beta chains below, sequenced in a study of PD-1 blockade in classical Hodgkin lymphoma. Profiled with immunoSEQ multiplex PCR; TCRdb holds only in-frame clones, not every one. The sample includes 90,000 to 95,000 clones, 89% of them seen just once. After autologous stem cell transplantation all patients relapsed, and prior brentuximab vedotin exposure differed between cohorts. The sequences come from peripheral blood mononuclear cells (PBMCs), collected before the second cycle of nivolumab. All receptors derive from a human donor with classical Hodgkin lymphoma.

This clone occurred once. CDR3 loop: CASSRPGRGLSLQPQHF. The CDR3 nucleotides are TGTGCCAGCAGTAGACCGGGGAGGGGGTTGTCGCTTCAGCCCCAGCATTTT. The V call is TRBV28, the J call TRBJ1-5, with a possible D match to TRBD1 (6 bases). CDR1 and CDR2 from the germline V gene are MDHEN and SYDVKM. This CDR3 comprises 17 residues. Between the trimmed V and J ends, which lost 5 bases and 6 bases, there was a span of 23 bases.

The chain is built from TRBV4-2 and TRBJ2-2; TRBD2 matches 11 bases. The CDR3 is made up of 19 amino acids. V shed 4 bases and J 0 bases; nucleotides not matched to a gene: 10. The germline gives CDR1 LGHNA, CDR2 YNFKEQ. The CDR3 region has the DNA TGTGCCAGCAGCCTCAAGGTCCTAGCGGGAGGACCGAACACCGGGGAGCTGTTTTTT. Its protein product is CASSLKVLAGGPNTGELFF.

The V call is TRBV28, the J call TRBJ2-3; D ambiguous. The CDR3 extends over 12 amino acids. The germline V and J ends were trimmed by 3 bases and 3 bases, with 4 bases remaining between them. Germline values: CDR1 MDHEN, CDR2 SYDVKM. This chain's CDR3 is CASSFRTDTQYF. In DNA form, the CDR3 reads TGTGCCAGCAGTTTCCGGACAGATACGCAGTATTTT.

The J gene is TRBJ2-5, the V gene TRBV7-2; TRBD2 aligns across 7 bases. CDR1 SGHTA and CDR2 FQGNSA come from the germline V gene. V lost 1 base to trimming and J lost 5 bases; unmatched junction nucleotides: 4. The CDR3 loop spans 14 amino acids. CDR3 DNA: TGTGCCAGCAGCTTAGTGGGGGGGTTGGAGACCCAGTACTTC. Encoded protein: CASSLVGGLETQYF.

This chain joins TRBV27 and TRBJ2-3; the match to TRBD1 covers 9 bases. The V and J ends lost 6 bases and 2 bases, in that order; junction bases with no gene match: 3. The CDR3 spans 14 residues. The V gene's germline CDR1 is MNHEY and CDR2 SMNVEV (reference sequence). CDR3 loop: CASSGDRATDTQYF. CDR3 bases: TGTGCCAGCAGCGGGGACAGGGCCACAGATACGCAGTATTTT.

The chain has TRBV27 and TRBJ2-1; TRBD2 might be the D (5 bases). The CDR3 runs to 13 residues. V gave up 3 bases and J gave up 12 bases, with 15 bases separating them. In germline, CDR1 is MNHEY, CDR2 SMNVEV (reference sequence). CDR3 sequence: CASSLARESGQFF. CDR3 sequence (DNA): TGTGCCAGCAGTTTGGCCCGGGAAAGCGGGCAGTTCTTC.

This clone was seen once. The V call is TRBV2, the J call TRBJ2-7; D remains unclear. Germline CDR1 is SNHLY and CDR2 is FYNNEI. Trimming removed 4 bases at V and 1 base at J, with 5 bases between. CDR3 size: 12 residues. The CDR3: CASSVTSYEQYF. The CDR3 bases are TGTGCCAGCAGTGTCACGTCCTACGAGCAGTACTTC.

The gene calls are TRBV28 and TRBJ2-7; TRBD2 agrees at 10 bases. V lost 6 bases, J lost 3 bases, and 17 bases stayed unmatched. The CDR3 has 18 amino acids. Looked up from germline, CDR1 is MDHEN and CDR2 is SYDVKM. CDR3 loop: CASSTRGAGTSVSYEQYF. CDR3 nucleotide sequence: TGTGCCAGCAGCACCAGGGGGGCCGGGACTAGCGTTAGCTACGAGCAGTACTTC.

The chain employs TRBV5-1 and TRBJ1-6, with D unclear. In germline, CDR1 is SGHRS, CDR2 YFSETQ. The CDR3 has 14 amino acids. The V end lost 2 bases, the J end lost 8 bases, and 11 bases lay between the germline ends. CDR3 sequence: CASSFIQGYSPLHF. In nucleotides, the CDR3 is TGCGCCAGCAGCTTCATTCAAGGGTATTCACCCCTCCACTTT. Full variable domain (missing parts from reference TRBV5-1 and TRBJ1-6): KAGVTQTPRYLIKTRGQQVTLSCSPISGHRSVSWYQQTPGQGLQFLFEYFSETQRNKGNFPGRFSGRQFSNSRSEMNVSTLELGDSALYLCASSFIQGYSPLHFGNGTRLTVT.

CDR3 in amino acids: CASSLGTGGGYEQYF. CDR3 coding DNA: TGTGCCAGCAGCTTGGGCACAGGGGGAGGGTACGAGCAGTACTTC. The chain uses TRBV11-2 and TRBJ2-7; the D gene is possibly TRBD1 (8 bases). The CDR3 has 15 residues. V lost 3 bases and J lost 4, with 16 bases in between. Germline CDR1 is SGHAT and CDR2 is FQNNGV.

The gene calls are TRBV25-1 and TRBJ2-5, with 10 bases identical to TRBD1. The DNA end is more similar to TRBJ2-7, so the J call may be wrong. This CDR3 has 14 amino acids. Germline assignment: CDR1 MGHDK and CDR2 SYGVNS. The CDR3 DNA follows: TGTGCCAGCAGTTCCGGGACAGGGGTCTACGAGCAGTACTTC. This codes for CASSSGTGVYEQYF.

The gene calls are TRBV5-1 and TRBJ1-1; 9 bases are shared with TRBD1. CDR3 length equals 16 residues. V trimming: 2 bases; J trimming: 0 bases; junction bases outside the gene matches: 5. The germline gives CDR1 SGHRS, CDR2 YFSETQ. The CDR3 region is CASSLGQGFLNTEAFF. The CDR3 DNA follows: TGCGCCAGCAGCTTAGGACAGGGGTTCTTGAACACTGAAGCTTTCTTT.

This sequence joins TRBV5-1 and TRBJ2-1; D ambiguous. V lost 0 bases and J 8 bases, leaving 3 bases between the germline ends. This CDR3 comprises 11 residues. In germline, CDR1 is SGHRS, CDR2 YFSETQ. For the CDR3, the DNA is TGCGCCAGCAGCTTGGAGGATGAGCAGTTCTTC. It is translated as CASSLEDEQFF.

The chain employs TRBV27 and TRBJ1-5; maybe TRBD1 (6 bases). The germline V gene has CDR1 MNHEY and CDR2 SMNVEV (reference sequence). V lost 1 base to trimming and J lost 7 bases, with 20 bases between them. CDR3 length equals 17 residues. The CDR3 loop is CASSLLAGRGVEQPQHF. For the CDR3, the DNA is TGTGCCAGCAGTTTATTGGCTGGCAGGGGAGTTGAACAGCCCCAGCATTTT.

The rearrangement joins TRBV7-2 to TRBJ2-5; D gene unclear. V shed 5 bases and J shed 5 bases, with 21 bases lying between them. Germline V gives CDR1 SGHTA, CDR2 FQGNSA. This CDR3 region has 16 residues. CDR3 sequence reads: CASSPDEYKTGETQYF. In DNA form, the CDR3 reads TGTGCCAGCAGCCCCGATGAGTATAAGACCGGGGAGACCCAGTACTTC.

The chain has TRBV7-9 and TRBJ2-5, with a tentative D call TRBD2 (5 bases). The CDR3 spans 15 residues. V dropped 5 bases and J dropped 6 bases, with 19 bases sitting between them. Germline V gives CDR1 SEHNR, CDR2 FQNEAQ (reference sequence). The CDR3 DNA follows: TGTGCCAGCAGCCATGACTACATCGCTGTGCAGACCCAGTACTTC. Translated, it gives CASSHDYIAVQTQYF.

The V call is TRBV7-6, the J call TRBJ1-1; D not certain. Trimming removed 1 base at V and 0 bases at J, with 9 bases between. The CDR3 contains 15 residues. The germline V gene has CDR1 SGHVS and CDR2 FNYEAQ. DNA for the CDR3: TGTGCCAGCAGCTTAGAAGGGCACCTGAACACTGAAGCTTTCTTT. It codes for CASSLEGHLNTEAFF.

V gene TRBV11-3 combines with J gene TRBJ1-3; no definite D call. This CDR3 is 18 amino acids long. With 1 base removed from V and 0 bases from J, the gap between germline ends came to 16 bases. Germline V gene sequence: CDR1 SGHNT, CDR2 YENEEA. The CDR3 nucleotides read TGTGCCAGCAGCTTAGTTCTGCCGGAGGGAGGCTCTGGAAACACCATATATTTT. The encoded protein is CASSLVLPEGGSGNTIYF.

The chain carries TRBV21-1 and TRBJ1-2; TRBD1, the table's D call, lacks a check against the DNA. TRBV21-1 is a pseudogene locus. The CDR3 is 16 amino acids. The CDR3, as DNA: TGTGCCAGCAGCAAAGTTAGGGCCCACAGGGCCTATGGCTACACCTTC. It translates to CASSKVRAHRAYGYTF.